The 5 T cell receptor beta chains below were found in one sample sequenced in a study of T cell repertoires and leukemia-associated antigens. Antigens of these TCRs are unknown. TCRdb independently ran MiXCR on the 5' RACE reads; one entry per CDR3 protein. Of more than 8,000 distinct CDR3 sequences listed, approximately 40% were seen once; the top ten hold about 50%. Sequencing was carried out using CD3+ T cells sorted from blood and cultured. All receptors come from a female donor in good health.

The chain is built from TRBV7-3 and TRBJ1-1; the D is unclear. CDR3 length: 13 amino acids. Germline CDR1 and CDR2: SGHTA and FQGTGA. V lost 1 base and J lost 7, with 10 bases in between. The CDR3 is CASSLMARSEAFF. CDR3 nucleotides: TGTGCCAGCAGCTTAATGGCAAGGAGTGAAGCTTTCTTT.

This clonotype was picked up a small number of times. The chain joins TRBV5-1 to TRBJ2-1; the match to TRBD2 covers 9 bases. With V trimmed by 4 bases and J by 9 bases, 17 bases remained unmatched. The CDR3 has 17 residues. Germline values: CDR1 SGHRS, CDR2 YFSETQ. CDR3 loop: CASSGAAGTSFGGEQFF. Here the CDR3 DNA reads TGCGCCAGCAGCGGCGCGGCCGGGACTAGCTTTGGGGGTGAGCAGTTCTTC.

This chain uses TRBV29-1 with TRBJ2-7; D gene unclear. Per the germline V gene, CDR1 is SQVTM and CDR2 is ANQGSEA. Trimming removed 1 base at V and 0 bases at J, with 10 bases between. This CDR3 region has 14 residues. The CDR3 protein is CSVEGDFSSYEQYF. As DNA, the CDR3 is TGCAGCGTTGAAGGCGACTTCAGCTCCTACGAGCAGTACTTC.

This clonotype is termed medium-sized. The chain uses TRBV6-5 and TRBJ2-5, with 10 bases identical to TRBD1. Germline lookup yields CDR1 MNHEY and CDR2 SVGAGI. CDR3 size: 18 residues. With 5 bases clipped from V and 6 bases from J, the junction kept 18 bases outside the gene matches. The CDR3 coding sequence is TGTGCCAGCAGTCGAACTCCGCGGACAGGGGGTAGCGGGAAGACCCAGTACTTC. This gives the protein CASSRTPRTGGSGKTQYF.

This clonotype was counted a few times. The V gene is TRBV20-1, the J gene TRBJ2-1, with TRBD2 identical over 9 bases. This CDR3 is 15 amino acids long. After removal of 0 bases from V and 10 bases from J, the junction contained 10 bases not matched to a gene. The germline V gene encodes CDR1 DFQATT and CDR2 SNEGSKA (reference sequence). CDR3 sequence reads: CSARDLLGSGREQFF. The CDR3 region has the DNA TGCAGTGCTAGAGATCTGTTGGGAAGCGGGAGGGAGCAGTTCTTC.